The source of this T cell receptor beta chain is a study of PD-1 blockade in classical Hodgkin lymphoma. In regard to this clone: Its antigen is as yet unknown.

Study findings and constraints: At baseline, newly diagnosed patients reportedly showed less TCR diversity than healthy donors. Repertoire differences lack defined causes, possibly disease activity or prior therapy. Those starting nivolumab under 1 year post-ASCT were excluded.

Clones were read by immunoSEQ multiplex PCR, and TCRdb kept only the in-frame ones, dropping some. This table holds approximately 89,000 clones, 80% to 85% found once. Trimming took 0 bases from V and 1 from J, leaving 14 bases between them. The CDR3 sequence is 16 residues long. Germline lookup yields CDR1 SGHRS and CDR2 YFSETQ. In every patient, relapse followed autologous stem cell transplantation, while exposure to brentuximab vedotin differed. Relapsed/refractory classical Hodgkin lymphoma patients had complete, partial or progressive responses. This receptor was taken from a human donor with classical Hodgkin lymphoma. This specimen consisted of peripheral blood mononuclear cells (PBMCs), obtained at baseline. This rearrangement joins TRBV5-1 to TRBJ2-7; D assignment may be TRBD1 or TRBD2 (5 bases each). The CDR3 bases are TGCGCCAGCAGCTTGGGTCTGGGAGCAGGGTCCTACGAGCAGTACTTC. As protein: CASSLGLGAGSYEQYF. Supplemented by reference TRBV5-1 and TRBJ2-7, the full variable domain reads KAGVTQTPRYLIKTRGQQVTLSCSPISGHRSVSWYQQTPGQGLQFLFEYFSETQRNKGNFPGRFSGRQFSNSRSEMNVSTLELGDSALYLCASSLGLGAGSYEQYFGPGTRLTVT.